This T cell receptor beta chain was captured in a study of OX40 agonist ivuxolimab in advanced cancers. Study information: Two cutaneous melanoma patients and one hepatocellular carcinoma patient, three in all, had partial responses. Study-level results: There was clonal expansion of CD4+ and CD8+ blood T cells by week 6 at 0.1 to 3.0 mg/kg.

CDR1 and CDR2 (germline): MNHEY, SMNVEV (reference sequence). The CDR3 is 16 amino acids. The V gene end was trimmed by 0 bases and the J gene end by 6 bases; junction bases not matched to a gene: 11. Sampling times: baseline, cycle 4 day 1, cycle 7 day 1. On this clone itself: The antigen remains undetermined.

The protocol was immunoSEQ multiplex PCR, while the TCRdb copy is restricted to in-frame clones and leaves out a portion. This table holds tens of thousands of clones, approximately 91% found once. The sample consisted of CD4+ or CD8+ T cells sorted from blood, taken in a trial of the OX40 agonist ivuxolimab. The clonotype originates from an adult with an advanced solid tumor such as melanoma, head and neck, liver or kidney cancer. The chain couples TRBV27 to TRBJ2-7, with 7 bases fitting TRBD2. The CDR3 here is CASSLSLRGRIGEQYF. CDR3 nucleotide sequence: TGTGCCAGCAGTTTATCTCTCCGCGGGAGAATAGGCGAGCAGTACTTC.